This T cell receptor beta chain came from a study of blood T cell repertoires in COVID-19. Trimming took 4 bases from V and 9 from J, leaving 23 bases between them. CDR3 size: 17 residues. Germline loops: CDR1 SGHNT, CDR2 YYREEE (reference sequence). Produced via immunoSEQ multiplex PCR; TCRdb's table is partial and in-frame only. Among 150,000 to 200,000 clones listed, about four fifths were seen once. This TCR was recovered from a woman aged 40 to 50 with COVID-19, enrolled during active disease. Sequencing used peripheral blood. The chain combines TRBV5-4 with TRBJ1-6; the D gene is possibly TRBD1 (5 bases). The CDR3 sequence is CASSPTRGPGVRSPLHF. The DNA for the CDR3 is TGTGCCAGCAGCCCCACGCGGGGCCCGGGCGTTCGTTCACCCCTCCACTTT.